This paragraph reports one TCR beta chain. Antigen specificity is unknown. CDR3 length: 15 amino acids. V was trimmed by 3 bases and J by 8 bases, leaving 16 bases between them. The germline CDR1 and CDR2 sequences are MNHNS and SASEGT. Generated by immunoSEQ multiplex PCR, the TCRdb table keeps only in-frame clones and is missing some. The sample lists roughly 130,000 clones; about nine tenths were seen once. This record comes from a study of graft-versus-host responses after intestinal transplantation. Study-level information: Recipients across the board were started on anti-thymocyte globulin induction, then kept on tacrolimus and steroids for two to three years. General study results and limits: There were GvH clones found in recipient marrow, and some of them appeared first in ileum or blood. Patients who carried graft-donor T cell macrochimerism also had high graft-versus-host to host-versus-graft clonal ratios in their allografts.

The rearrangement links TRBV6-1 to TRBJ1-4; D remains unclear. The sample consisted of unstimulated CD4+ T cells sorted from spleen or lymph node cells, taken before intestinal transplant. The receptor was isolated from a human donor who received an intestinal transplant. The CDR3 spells CASSEMADLGEKLFF. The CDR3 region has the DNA TGTGCCAGCAGTGAGATGGCCGACCTTGGAGAAAAACTGTTTTTT.